Below are 30 T cell receptor beta chains sequenced from a single sample in a study of T cell repertoires in cytomegalovirus infection. TCRdb re-analysed the reads in MiXCR, keeping a single row per CDR3 protein. The sample comprises tens of thousands of distinct CDR3 sequences, roughly 20% of which are singletons, and approximately 68% rests with the top ten. No antigen has been identified for these receptors. Sequencing was performed on CD8+ T cells from cultured PBMCs, taken from culture after CMV antigen stimulation. The receptors derive from a human donor in good health (CMV status not recorded). Some clones in this sample may be carry-over from other donors' samples.

This clonotype was detected ten times or more. CDR3 sequence: CASSPQGGKSQPQHF. The DNA of the CDR3 is TGCGCCAGCAGCCCCCAGGGGGGAAAGAGTCAGCCCCAGCATTTT. The chain is built from TRBV10-2 and TRBJ1-5; 7 bases agree with TRBD1. Germline V gene sequence: CDR1 WSHSY, CDR2 SAAADI. The V and J ends lost 6 bases and 6 bases, in that order; junction bases with no gene match: 11. The CDR3 runs to 15 residues.

The chain uses TRBV28 and TRBJ2-3, with D possibly being TRBD2 (5 bases). This CDR3 comprises 14 residues. Trimming stripped 5 bases from V and 1 base from J, with 10 bases between. The germline gives CDR1 MDHEN, CDR2 SYDVKM. For the CDR3, the DNA is TGTGCCAGCAGTGCTCTAGCCCGCACAGATACGCAGTATTTT. This translates into CASSALARTDTQYF.

This clonotype was observed a few times. Written as DNA, the CDR3 is TGTGCCAGCAGTTGGGCAGGGGGAAAGTACTTC. Protein sequence: CASSWAGGKYF. The rearrangement joins TRBV12-3 or TRBV12-4 to TRBJ2-7, with 7 bases lining up with TRBD1. The trim removed 4 bases at V and 11 bases at J, leaving 5 bases unmatched. CDR3 length: 11 amino acids.

A single count supports this clonotype. V is TRBV12-3 or TRBV12-4 and J is TRBJ1-3; D remains ambiguous. Trimming took off 3 bases at V and 0 bases at J, with 6 bases between the two ends. This CDR3 spans 14 amino acids. CDR3 coding DNA: TGTGCCAGCAGTTTTTTGGGCTCTGGAAACACCATATATTTT. Its translation: CASSFLGSGNTIYF.

This clonotype was counted only a few times. V is TRBV7-9 and J is TRBJ1-2; D remains unclear. This CDR3 is built from 16 residues. CDR1 is SEHNR and CDR2 is FQNEAQ in the germline V gene (reference sequence). V shed 5 bases and J shed 3 bases, with 19 bases lying between them. CDR3 in amino acids: CASSLPNSPLYYGYTF. CDR3 DNA: TGTGCCAGCAGCCTGCCCAACAGCCCCCTCTACTATGGCTACACCTTC.

The chain links TRBV6-6 to TRBJ2-7, with a tentative D call TRBD2 (7 bases). V lost 0 bases and J lost 6, with 15 bases in between. From germline, CDR1 is MNHNY and CDR2 SVGAGI (reference sequence). The CDR3 has 15 residues. The CDR3 coding sequence is TGTGCCAGCAGTTACTCGAGGGGGGGAGGAACCGAGCAGTACTTC. Its translation is CASSYSRGGGTEQYF.

Ten or more counts support this clonotype. This rearrangement joins TRBV4-3 to TRBJ2-5; 12 bases match TRBD2. The CDR3 has 16 amino acids. Germline loops: CDR1 LGHNA, CDR2 YSLEER. Trimming took 3 bases from V and 2 from J; bases not matched to a gene: 4. This CDR3 reads CASSHRLAGAQETQYF. The CDR3 DNA sequence: TGCGCCAGCAGCCACCGACTAGCGGGGGCACAAGAGACCCAGTACTTC.

This clonotype was seen more than once but under ten times. The rearrangement links TRBV7-2 to TRBJ2-1, with D tentatively TRBD2 (6 bases). Germline CDR1 and CDR2: SGHTA and FQGNSA. V lost 5 bases, J lost 0 bases, and 14 bases lay in between. The CDR3 has 16 residues. CDR3 protein: CASSLLGLGSYNEQFF. The CDR3 region has the DNA TGTGCCAGCAGCCTGCTGGGACTTGGCTCCTACAATGAGCAGTTCTTC. The full variable domain, rest sourced from reference TRBV7-2 and TRBJ2-1, is GAGVSQSPSNKVTEKGKDVELRCDPISGHTALYWYRQSLGQGLEFLIYFQGNSAPDKSGLPSDRFSAERTGGSVSTLTIQRTQQEDSAVYLCASSLLGLGSYNEQFFGPGTRLTVL.

This clonotype was recorded at least ten times. The chain couples TRBV7-9 to TRBJ1-5; D perhaps matches TRBD1 (6 bases). Trimming pared 5 bases from V and 4 bases from J, leaving 9 bases between. The CDR3 is 13 amino acids. The germline gives CDR1 SEHNR, CDR2 FQNEAQ (reference sequence). The CDR3 DNA sequence: TGTGCCAGCAGCCCTACAGGGAATCAGCCCCAGCATTTT. As protein: CASSPTGNQPQHF.

The chain has TRBV2 and TRBJ2-7; the match to TRBD1 covers 8 bases. The ends lost 2 bases at V and 7 bases at J; junction bases unmatched: 10. This CDR3 is 15 amino acids long. Germline-derived CDR1 and CDR2 are SNHLY and FYNNEI. Here the CDR3 reads CASSETGGPPLEQYF. CDR3 nucleotide sequence: TGTGCCAGCAGTGAAACAGGGGGACCGCCGTTGGAGCAGTACTTC.

A few counts support this clonotype. J is TRBJ2-7 and V is TRBV27; no definite D call. The CDR3 runs 13 residues. V shed 8 bases and J shed 5 bases, with 16 bases lying between them. Germline V gene sequence: CDR1 MNHEY, CDR2 SMNVEV (reference sequence). CDR3 in amino acids: CASARFRLDEQYF. CDR3 nucleotide sequence: TGTGCCAGCGCTCGATTCAGGCTGGACGAGCAGTACTTC.

The gene calls are TRBV5-6 and TRBJ1-2; D is ambiguous. The CDR3 extends over 15 amino acids. The germline CDR1 and CDR2 sequences are SGHDT and YYEEEE. V was pared by 4 bases and J by 5 bases, with 18 bases between. The CDR3 DNA reads as TGTGCCAGCAGCCCCTGGGAGGGAAGTTGGTATGGCTACACCTTC. This translates into CASSPWEGSWYGYTF. Full variable domain (remainder filled in from reference TRBV5-6 and TRBJ1-2): DAGVTQSPTHLIKTRGQQVTLRCSPKSGHDTVSWYQQALGQGPQFIFQYYEEEERQRGNFPDRFSGHQFPNYSSELNVNALLLGDSALYLCASSPWEGSWYGYTFGSGTRLTVV.

This chain connects TRBV6-1 to TRBJ2-2; TRBD1 matches at 11 bases. This CDR3 comprises 16 residues. J lost 4 bases, V lost 2 bases, and 3 bases had no gene match. Germline CDR1 MNHNS, CDR2 SASEGT. The CDR3 spells CASSERDRGSTGELFF. The CDR3, as DNA: TGTGCCAGCAGTGAAAGGGACAGGGGGTCCACCGGGGAGCTGTTTTTT.

This clonotype was recorded at least ten times. The chain couples TRBV28 to TRBJ1-1; possible D gene TRBD1, 5 bases. V was pared by 1 base and J by 0 bases, with 9 bases between. The CDR3 extends over 15 amino acids. CDR1 MDHEN and CDR2 SYDVKM come from the germline V gene. DNA for the CDR3: TGTGCCAGCAGTTTATCGGGGGTACTGAACACTGAAGCTTTCTTT. It is translated as CASSLSGVLNTEAFF. Supplemented by reference TRBV28 and TRBJ1-1, the full variable domain reads DVKVTQSSRYLVKRTGEKVFLECVQDMDHENMFWYRQDPGLGLRLIYFSYDVKMKEKGDIPEGYSVSREKKERFSLILESASTNQTSMYLCASSLSGVLNTEAFFGQGTRLTVV.

This sequence joins TRBV7-2 and TRBJ2-7, with D hard to call. The V gene's germline CDR1 is SGHTA and CDR2 FQGNSA. The V end was cut by 5 bases, the J end by 5 bases, with 19 bases between. This CDR3 comprises 15 residues. The CDR3 here is CASSLRGTPSHEQYF. The CDR3 bases are TGTGCCAGCAGCCTCAGAGGCACACCGAGCCACGAGCAGTACTTC. Full variable domain (missing parts from reference TRBV7-2 and TRBJ2-7): GAGVSQSPSNKVTEKGKDVELRCDPISGHTALYWYRQSLGQGLEFLIYFQGNSAPDKSGLPSDRFSAERTGGSVSTLTIQRTQQEDSAVYLCASSLRGTPSHEQYFGPGTRLTVT.

The sample holds a few counts of this clonotype. The V call is TRBV4-1, the J call TRBJ2-1; 8 nucleotides align to TRBD2. With V trimmed by 5 bases and J by 1 base, 10 bases remained unmatched. Germline-derived CDR1 and CDR2 are MGHRA and YSYEKL. This CDR3 spans 17 amino acids. The DNA of the CDR3 is TGCGCCAGCAGCTACGCGGGAGGTCCAGAGTCCTACAATGAGCAGTTCTTC. This encodes CASSYAGGPESYNEQFF.

A few counts support this clonotype. This chain links TRBV5-1 with TRBJ1-2; 11 nucleotides align to TRBD1. This CDR3 contains 20 residues. Germline values: CDR1 SGHRS, CDR2 YFSETQ. Unmatched junction bases numbered 24, after V lost 8 bases and J lost 3 bases. The chain's CDR3 is CASWGVGALKPGQGDYGYTF. CDR3 bases: TGCGCCAGTTGGGGCGTTGGGGCCCTAAAACCGGGACAGGGGGACTATGGCTACACCTTC.

This clonotype turned up a few times. The chain is built from TRBV6-2 or TRBV6-3 and TRBJ2-1, with D maybe TRBD2 (6 bases). The CDR3 is 13 amino acids. Trimming took 3 bases from V and 4 from J, leaving 7 bases between them. CDR1 and CDR2 from the germline V gene are MNHEY and SVGEGT. CDR3 nucleotide sequence: TGTGCCAGCAGTTATGGGGGGTACAATGAGCAGTTCTTC. It specifies CASSYGGYNEQFF.

This clonotype was observed a few times. The V gene is TRBV28, the J gene TRBJ1-1; a possible D gene is TRBD1 (6 bases). The CDR3 is made up of 14 amino acids. Trimming cost V 6 bases and J 0 bases, with 11 bases left between them. Germline V gene lookup returns CDR1 MDHEN and CDR2 SYDVKM. CDR3 protein: CASRRTVMNTEAFF. The CDR3, as DNA: TGTGCCAGCAGGCGGACAGTTATGAACACTGAAGCTTTCTTT.

This clonotype was counted between two and nine times. V and J are TRBV6-4 and TRBJ2-3; tentatively, D is TRBD1 (6 bases). Germline V gene data show CDR1 as MRHNA and CDR2 as SNTAGT. There are 15 residues in the CDR3. V was trimmed by 8 bases and J by 2 bases, leaving 17 bases between them. CDR3 coding DNA: TGTGCCAGCGCCTCCGGGACACGAGACACAGATACGCAGTATTTT. Protein sequence: CASASGTRDTDTQYF.

The rearrangement links TRBV6-1 to TRBJ1-5; D is perhaps TRBD1 (5 bases). The CDR3 loop spans 13 amino acids. The V end was cut by 10 bases, the J end by 4 bases, with 14 bases between. Germline loops: CDR1 MNHNS, CDR2 SASEGT. CDR3 region: CATHGGENQPQHF. DNA for the CDR3: TGTGCCACCCACGGAGGGGAAAATCAGCCCCAGCATTTT.

The chain couples TRBV3-1 to TRBJ2-7; D is undetermined. Germline lookup yields CDR1 LGHDT and CDR2 YNNKEL (reference sequence). V was trimmed by 0 bases and J by 1 base, leaving 13 bases between them. The CDR3 runs to 16 residues. The CDR3 DNA is TGTGCCAGCAGCCAAGATCTCAACACAGAATCCTACGAGCAGTACTTC. It translates to CASSQDLNTESYEQYF.

The sample holds a few counts of this clonotype. This chain joins TRBV4-1 and TRBJ1-3; TRBD1 might be the D (5 bases). Germline CDR1 reads MGHRA; CDR2 reads YSYEKL. Trimming took off 0 bases at V and 2 bases at J, with 8 bases between the two ends. There are 15 residues in the CDR3. In nucleotides, the CDR3 is TGCGCCAGCAGCCAAGATGAGGGACCTGGAAACACCATATATTTT. This gives the protein CASSQDEGPGNTIYF.

This CDR3 reads CAWRPGTNTEAFF. The DNA of the CDR3 is TGTGCCTGGAGACCAGGGACGAACACTGAAGCTTTCTTT. The chain carries TRBV30 and TRBJ1-1, with a tentative D call TRBD1 (5 bases). The CDR3 covers 13 residues. The ends were cut back, 3 bases at V and 1 base at J, with 9 bases in the middle. Germline lookup yields CDR1 GTSNPN and CDR2 SVGIG (reference sequence).

The rearrangement joins TRBV7-9 to TRBJ2-7, with D perhaps TRBD2 (6 bases). CDR1 and CDR2 from the germline V gene are SEHNR and FQNEAQ (reference sequence). This CDR3 is built from 15 residues. Between the trimmed V and J ends, which lost 1 base and 5 bases, there was a span of 15 bases. DNA for the CDR3: TGTGCCAGCAGCTTAGAACCGGGACTCCCAAACGAGCAGTACTTC. Its translation is CASSLEPGLPNEQYF.

The chain is built from TRBV6-6 and TRBJ2-3; possible D gene TRBD1, 6 bases. Looked up from germline, CDR1 is MNHNY and CDR2 is SVGAGI (reference sequence). The CDR3 runs to 15 residues. Deletions cut 6 bases from V and 2 bases from J, with 15 bases between. CDR3: CASRERGKLTDTQYF. As DNA, the CDR3 is TGTGCCAGCAGGGAGAGGGGGAAGCTCACAGATACGCAGTATTTT.

This clonotype has just a few counts. The genes are TRBV6-2 or TRBV6-3 and TRBJ1-5; D unresolved. Trimming stripped 5 bases from V and 6 bases from J, with 11 bases between. Looked up from germline, CDR1 is MNHEY and CDR2 is SVGEGT. This CDR3 has 13 amino acids. The CDR3 DNA reads as TGTGCCAGCAGTCCCCGGGCGCCTCAGCCCCAGCATTTT. Its protein product is CASSPRAPQPQHF.

This clonotype has just a few counts. This chain links TRBV28 with TRBJ2-7, with 11 bases matching TRBD1. Germline values: CDR1 MDHEN, CDR2 SYDVKM. The V segment lost 10 bases and the J segment 7 bases; nucleotides outside the gene matches: 9. The length of the CDR3 is 13 residues. The CDR3: CATQRTGGSEQYF. CDR3 DNA sequence: TGTGCCACCCAAAGGACAGGGGGCAGTGAGCAGTACTTC.

This clonotype was seen only a few times. This chain connects TRBV28 to TRBJ2-2; TRBD2 matches 11 bases. The V gene end was trimmed by 3 bases and the J gene end by 5 bases; junction bases not matched to a gene: 5. This CDR3 has 16 residues. Germline V lookup: CDR1 MDHEN, CDR2 SYDVKM. CDR3 sequence reads: CASSLFGTSGTGELFF. In DNA, the CDR3 is TGTGCCAGCAGTTTGTTCGGGACTAGCGGTACCGGGGAGCTGTTTTTT.

The rearrangement uses TRBV6-1 and TRBJ1-2; 9 bases fit TRBD1. This CDR3 spans 16 amino acids. Germline CDR1 is MNHNS and CDR2 is SASEGT. V was clipped by 5 bases and J by 6 bases; unmatched bases: 13. The CDR3 loop reads CASSPWDREYGDGYTF. The CDR3 DNA sequence: TGTGCCAGCAGTCCGTGGGACAGGGAGTACGGGGATGGCTACACCTTC.